This T cell receptor (beta chain) originates from a study of identical twins. This clonotype was observed a handful of times. Its specificity is unknown. The study, taken as a whole, reports: It was out-of-frame TCR alpha sharing in monozygotic twins that models underestimated.

Each CDR3 protein is one row after TCRdb ran MiXCR on the 5' RACE reads. The sample contains more than 400,000 distinct CDR3 sequences, roughly 15% of which appear only once. The same sample was also studied in work on yellow fever vaccine responses in identical twins.

The receptor's source is a woman between 18 and 29 years old in good health. Sequencing was performed on CD4+ T cells sorted from blood.

This CDR3 is CASSLGPGQPTDTQYF. The CDR3 DNA reads TGTGCCAGCAGTTTAGGGCCGGGACAGCCCACAGATACGCAGTATTTT. V is TRBV12-3 or TRBV12-4 and J is TRBJ2-3, with 7 positions matching TRBD1. This CDR3 has 16 amino acids. The V segment lost 1 base and the J segment 2 bases; nucleotides outside the gene matches: 6.